These 4 T cell receptor beta chains share one sample of origin, sequenced in a study of beta chain features in type 1 diabetes. The study, taken as a whole, reports: Researchers report that Type 1 diabetes patients had moderately but significantly shorter TCRB CDR3s across all four CD4+ subsets.

Expressed TCRB transcripts were sequenced because the entire RNA isolate underwent reverse transcription. This table comes from immunoSEQ multiplex PCR, and its TCRdb copy is limited to in-frame clones, with some not included. The sample comprises about 240,000 clones, around 14% of which are singletons, and around 0.019% rests with the top ten. These TCRs' antigens remain unknown. The sequenced sample was naive CD4+ T cells from blood. These receptors all stem from a man aged 25 to 40 with type 1 diabetes.

This clone turned up a few times. The chain recombines TRBV6-1 with TRBJ1-1; D may be TRBD1 (6 bases). The V and J ends lost 8 bases and 10 bases respectively, with 17 bases between them. Germline V gene lookup returns CDR1 MNHNS and CDR2 SASEGT. CDR3 length equals 12 residues. In DNA, the CDR3 is TGTGCCAGCCGCAATACAGGGTGGCCAGCTTTCTTT. As protein: CASRNTGWPAFF.

The chain joins TRBV7-9 to TRBJ1-2; 9 bases fit TRBD1. This CDR3 is 15 amino acids long. Germline-derived CDR1 and CDR2 are SEHNR and FQNEAQ (reference sequence). J lost 7 bases, V lost 4 bases, and 10 bases had no gene match. CDR3 DNA sequence: TGTGCCAGCAGCTCAAACACAGGGGGCGAATCTGGCTACACCTTC. It is translated as CASSSNTGGESGYTF. The full variable domain, its missing parts supplied by reference TRBV7-9 and TRBJ1-2, is DTGVSQNPRHKITKRGQNVTFRCDPISEHNRLYWYRQTLGQGPEFLTYFQNEAQLEKSRLLSDRFSAERPKGSFSTLEIQRTEQGDSAMYLCASSSNTGGESGYTFGSGTRLTVV.

This clone was seen more than once but under ten times. The V gene is TRBV29-1, the J gene TRBJ1-5; 7 bases fit TRBD1. The length of the CDR3 is 12 residues. V dropped 7 bases and J dropped 1; count of bases not matched to a gene: 1. Germline V lookup: CDR1 SQVTM, CDR2 ANQGSEA. The DNA of the CDR3 is TGCAGCGCAGGGGGGAGCAATCAGCCCCAGCATTTT. Translating it yields CSAGGSNQPQHF.

This clone was counted a few times. The chain joins TRBV5-6 to TRBJ2-7, with TRBD1 identical over 12 bases. Trimming removed 4 bases from V and 4 bases from J; junction bases left unmatched: 12. The CDR3 spans 17 residues. Per the germline V gene, CDR1 is SGHDT and CDR2 is YYEEEE. The CDR3 DNA reads TGTGCCAGCAGCACAACCGGGACAGGGGGCCGGGGGTACGAGCAGTACTTC. It specifies CASSTTGTGGRGYEQYF.